Presented here are 16 T cell receptor beta chains from one specimen sequenced in a study of blood T cells in healthy people across ages. Combining a sample-barcoded 5' primer with a J-beta primer mix, a second PCR ran for roughly 7 to 11 cycles. In TCRdb, the 5' RACE reads were re-called with MiXCR into one record per CDR3 protein. The profile covers around 870,000 distinct CDR3 sequences, with roughly 26% appearing a single time and 15% to 20% taken by the ten largest. Sequences were obtained from blood. The receptors originated from a woman older than 75 in good health.

This clonotype has just a few counts. A read error may be the cause here, since a much bigger clone is one base away. The chain recombines TRBV10-3 with TRBJ2-1, with 7 nucleotides matching TRBD2. This CDR3 comprises 13 residues. Germline CDR1 is ENHRY and CDR2 is SYGVKD. With V trimmed by 4 bases and J by 13 bases, 10 bases remained unmatched. The CDR3 DNA is TGTGCCATCAGTGTAACACGGGGGGAGACCCAGTTCTTC. Protein product: CAISVTRGETQFF.

V and J are TRBV20-1 and TRBJ1-1, with no clear D. The V gene's germline CDR1 is DFQATT and CDR2 SNEGSKA (reference sequence). V gave up 4 bases and J gave up 0 bases, with 6 bases separating them. The CDR3 has 12 amino acids. CDR3 amino acids: CSATNMNTEAFF. The CDR3, as DNA: TGCAGTGCTACAAACATGAACACTGAAGCTTTCTTT.

This clonotype was seen a few times. The chain links TRBV7-9 to TRBJ1-2, with TRBD1 matching over 12 bases. The CDR3 is 17 amino acids. V was clipped by 5 bases and J by 2 bases; unmatched bases: 9. Germline V gives CDR1 SEHNR, CDR2 FQNEAQ (reference sequence). The CDR3 DNA is TGTGCCAGCAGCCCGGGACAGGGGGCGACCCAGAACTATGGCTACACCTTC. Its protein product is CASSPGQGATQNYGYTF.

This clonotype was counted many times. The rearrangement joins TRBV20-1 to TRBJ1-6; 9 bases agree with TRBD1. CDR3 length equals 18 residues. CDR1 is DFQATT, CDR2 SNEGSKA, per germline (reference sequence). Unmatched junction bases numbered 17, after V lost 6 bases and J lost 5 bases. The CDR3 is CSAGPLYRGRLNNSPLHF. The CDR3, as DNA: TGCAGTGCCGGGCCTCTATACAGGGGGCGACTGAATAATTCACCCCTCCACTTT.

The chain employs TRBV7-3 and TRBJ2-7; D gene unclear. V was cut by 5 bases and J by 6 bases, with 17 bases left in between. Germline-derived CDR1 and CDR2 are SGHTA and FQGTGA. The length of the CDR3 is 14 residues. In DNA, the CDR3 is TGTGCCAGCAGCGAGACAAGCCTGGGCTCCGAGCAGTACTTC. Amino acid sequence: CASSETSLGSEQYF.

This clonotype has a count of ten or more. The J gene is TRBJ2-3, the V gene TRBV20-1; D perhaps matches TRBD1 (6 bases). CDR3 length: 13 residues. CDR1 is DFQATT, CDR2 SNEGSKA, per germline (reference sequence). Trimming shortened V by 6 bases and J by 6 bases, and 16 bases separated the two germline ends. CDR3 sequence reads: CSAPPRGLDTQYF. CDR3 DNA: TGCAGTGCCCCCCCCAGGGGCCTGGATACGCAGTATTTT.

CDR3 sequence: CASRRQGGTPYNEQFF. The CDR3 nucleotides read TGTGCCAGCAGGCGACAAGGGGGGACCCCCTACAATGAGCAGTTCTTC. This rearrangement joins TRBV6-2 or TRBV6-3 to TRBJ2-1; tentatively, D is TRBD1 or TRBD2 (6 bases each). Deletions cut 6 bases from V and 2 bases from J, with 17 bases between. Germline CDR1 and CDR2: MNHEY and SVGEGT. The CDR3 runs to 16 residues.

This clonotype was found many times. The chain combines TRBV6-2 or TRBV6-3 with TRBJ2-1, with D tentatively TRBD1 or TRBD2 (6 bases each). This CDR3 is built from 16 residues. Germline CDR1 reads MNHEY; CDR2 reads SVGEGT. V was cut by 0 bases and J by 4 bases, with 13 bases left in between. DNA for the CDR3: TGTGCCAGCAGTTACTCGAGAGGGGGGACTTACAATGAGCAGTTCTTC. Protein sequence: CASSYSRGGTYNEQFF.

The gene calls are TRBV3-1 and TRBJ2-3, with TRBD1 matching 8 bases. The CDR3 length is 21 residues. Germline assignment: CDR1 LGHDT and CDR2 YNNKEL (reference sequence). Unmatched junction bases numbered 19, after V lost 2 bases and J lost 0 bases. The CDR3 coding sequence is TGTGCCAGCAGCCAAAATCCTACGGACAGGGTGGCGGTTTCTAGCACAGATACGCAGTATTTT. Its translation is CASSQNPTDRVAVSSTDTQYF.

This chain links TRBV20-1 with TRBJ1-5, with 11 bases aligning to TRBD1. Germline V lookup: CDR1 DFQATT, CDR2 SNEGSKA (reference sequence). The CDR3 is 14 amino acids. Germline trimming cut 4 bases from V and 5 bases from J; bases unmatched to any gene: 4. Here the CDR3 reads CSANGQGADQPQHF. DNA of the CDR3: TGCAGTGCTAACGGACAGGGGGCCGATCAGCCCCAGCATTTT.

The V and J genes are TRBV20-1 and TRBJ2-5, with D possibly being TRBD1 (6 bases). Germline V CDR1 and CDR2: DFQATT, SNEGSKA (reference sequence). This CDR3 contains 16 residues. V lost 0 bases and J lost 5, with 19 bases in between. The CDR3 DNA sequence: TGCAGTGCTAGAGATTGGAGACAGGCGGTTGGGGAGACCCAGTACTTC. Residues: CSARDWRQAVGETQYF.

This clonotype was detected many times. The rearrangement uses TRBV10-3 and TRBJ2-1; 15 bases fit TRBD2. V gave up 8 bases and J gave up 4 bases; unmatched junction bases: 9. This CDR3 has 17 amino acids. Germline CDR1 is ENHRY and CDR2 is SYGVKD. In DNA, the CDR3 is TGTGCCATCTCCTCGACCGGACTAGCGGGGGGGTACAATGAGCAGTTCTTC. It yields the protein CAISSTGLAGGYNEQFF.

This clonotype was detected ten times or more. The gene calls are TRBV7-9 and TRBJ2-6; tentative D call: TRBD1 (6 bases). CDR1 is SEHNR and CDR2 is FQNEAQ in the germline V gene (reference sequence). V was cut by 7 bases and J by 3 bases, with 10 bases left in between. The CDR3 is made up of 14 amino acids. CDR3 nucleotides: TGTGCCAGCAATCAGGGGAGTGGGGCCAACGTCCTGACTTTC. Encoded protein: CASNQGSGANVLTF.

This clonotype was observed a handful of times. This chain joins TRBV14 and TRBJ2-3, with TRBD1 matching over 8 bases. The CDR3 contains 17 residues. Germline V gene data show CDR1 as SGHDN and CDR2 as FVKESK. V was clipped by 2 bases and J by 2 bases; unmatched bases: 9. CDR3 protein: CASSQLFGQGVTDTQYF. The CDR3 coding sequence is TGTGCCAGCAGCCAACTCTTCGGACAGGGAGTCACAGATACGCAGTATTTT.

A few counts support this clonotype. The chain has TRBV10-1 and TRBJ1-5; 9 nucleotides match TRBD1. This CDR3 has 16 amino acids. Germline trimming cut 9 bases from V and 4 bases from J; bases unmatched to any gene: 13. Germline loops: CDR1 WNHNN, CDR2 SYGVQD (reference sequence). The CDR3 here is CARRYLRDRENQPQHF. CDR3 nucleotides: TGCGCCAGACGATACCTCCGGGACAGGGAAAATCAGCCCCAGCATTTT.

This clonotype has more than one count but fewer than ten. This sequence may be a read error, since a much larger clone differs from it by one base. The chain has TRBV6-6 and TRBJ2-5, with D perhaps TRBD2 (6 bases). Per germline, CDR1 MNHNY and CDR2 SVGAGI (reference sequence). The V end lost 6 bases, the J end lost 11 bases, and 25 bases lay between the germline ends. The CDR3 extends over 15 amino acids. CDR3 in amino acids: CASSLGGTLINEQYF. The CDR3 region has the DNA TGTGCCAGCAGCCTAGGAGGGACCCTAATCAATGAGCAGTACTTC.